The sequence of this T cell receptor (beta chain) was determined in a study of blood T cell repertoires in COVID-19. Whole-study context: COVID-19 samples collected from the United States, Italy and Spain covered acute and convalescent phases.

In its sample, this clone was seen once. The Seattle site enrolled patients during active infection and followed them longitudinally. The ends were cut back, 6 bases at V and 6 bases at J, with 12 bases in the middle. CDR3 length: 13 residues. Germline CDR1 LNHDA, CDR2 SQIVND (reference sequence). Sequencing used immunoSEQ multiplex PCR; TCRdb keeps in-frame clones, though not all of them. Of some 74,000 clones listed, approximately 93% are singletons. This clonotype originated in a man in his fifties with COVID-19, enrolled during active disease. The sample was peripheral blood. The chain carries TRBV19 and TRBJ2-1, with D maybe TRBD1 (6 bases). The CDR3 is CASRKVGGNEQFF. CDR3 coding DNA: TGTGCCAGTAGGAAGGTAGGGGGCAATGAGCAGTTCTTC.